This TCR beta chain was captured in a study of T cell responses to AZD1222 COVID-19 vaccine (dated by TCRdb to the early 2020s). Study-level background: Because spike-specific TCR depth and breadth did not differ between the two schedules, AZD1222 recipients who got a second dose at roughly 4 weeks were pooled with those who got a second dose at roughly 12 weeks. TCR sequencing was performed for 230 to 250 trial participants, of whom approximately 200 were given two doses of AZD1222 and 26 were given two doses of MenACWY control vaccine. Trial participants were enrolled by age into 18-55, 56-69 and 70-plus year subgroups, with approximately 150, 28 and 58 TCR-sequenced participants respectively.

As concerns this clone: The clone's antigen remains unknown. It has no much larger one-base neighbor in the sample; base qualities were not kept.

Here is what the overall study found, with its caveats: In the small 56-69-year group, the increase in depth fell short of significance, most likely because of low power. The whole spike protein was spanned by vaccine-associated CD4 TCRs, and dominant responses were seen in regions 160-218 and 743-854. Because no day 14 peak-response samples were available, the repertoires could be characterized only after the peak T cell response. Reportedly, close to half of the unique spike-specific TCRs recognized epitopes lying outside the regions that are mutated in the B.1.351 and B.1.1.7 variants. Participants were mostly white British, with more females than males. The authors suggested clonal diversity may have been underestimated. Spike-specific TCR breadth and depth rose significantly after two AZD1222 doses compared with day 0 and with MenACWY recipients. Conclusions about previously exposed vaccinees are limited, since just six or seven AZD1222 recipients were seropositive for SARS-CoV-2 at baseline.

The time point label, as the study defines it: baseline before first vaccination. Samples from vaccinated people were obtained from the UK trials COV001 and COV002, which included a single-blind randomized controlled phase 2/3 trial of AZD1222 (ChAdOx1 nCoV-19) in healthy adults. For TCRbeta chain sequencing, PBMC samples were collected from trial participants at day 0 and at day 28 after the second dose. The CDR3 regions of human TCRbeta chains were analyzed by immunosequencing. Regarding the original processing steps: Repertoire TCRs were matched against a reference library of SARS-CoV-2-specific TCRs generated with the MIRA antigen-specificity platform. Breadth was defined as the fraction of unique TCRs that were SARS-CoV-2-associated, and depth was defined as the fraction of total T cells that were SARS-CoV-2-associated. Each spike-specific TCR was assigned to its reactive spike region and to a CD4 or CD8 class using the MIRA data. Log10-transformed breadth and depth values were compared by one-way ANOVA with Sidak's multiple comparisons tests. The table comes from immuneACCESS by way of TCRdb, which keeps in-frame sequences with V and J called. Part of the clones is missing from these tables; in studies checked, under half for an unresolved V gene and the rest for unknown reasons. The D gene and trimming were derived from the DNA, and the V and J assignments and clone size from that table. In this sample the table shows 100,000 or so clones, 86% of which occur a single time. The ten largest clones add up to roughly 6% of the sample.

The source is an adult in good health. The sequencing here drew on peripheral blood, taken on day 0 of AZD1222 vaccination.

The sequenced DNA is TGTGCCAGCAGCCCCGGACAGGGGGCTGTCAAAAACATTCAGTACTTC. Its protein product is CASSPGQGAVKNIQYF. The receptor chain draws on TRBV5-4 and TRBJ2-4, with 11 bases aligning to TRBD1. Trimming removed 4 bases from V and 3 bases from J; the gene matches leave 6 bases unexplained. The CDR3 sequence holds 16 residues, the cysteine and phenylalanine included. The DNA shown is the 48-base CDR3, in frame from base 1. CDR1 and CDR2 are drawn from the germline V gene (reference sequence): SGHNT, YYREEE.